One TCR beta chain is described in this entry. The V end lost 0 bases, the J end lost 10 bases, and 8 bases lay between the germline ends. The germline gives CDR1 SGHRS, CDR2 YFSETQ. This CDR3 has 11 residues. The data stem from a study of Graves' ophthalmopathy and Graves' hyperthyroidism. As the template, RNA transcripts were used to amplify TCR beta CDR3 regions. HTBI primers primed a first-round RT-PCR, and a second-round multiplex PCR followed. TCRdb reprocessed the multiplex PCR reads with MiXCR, giving one entry per CDR3 protein. The sample records 500,000 to 800,000 distinct CDR3 sequences, roughly 41% being singletons.

The specimen sequenced was peripheral blood. The gene calls are TRBV5-1 and TRBJ2-7; TRBD1 is a possible D gene (5 bases). The sequence was obtained from an adult man with Graves' ophthalmopathy. Written as DNA, the CDR3 is TGCGCCAGCAGCTTGGAGGGGATTCAGTACTTC. Amino acid sequence: CASSLEGIQYF.